The 15 T cell receptor beta chains reported below all come from one sample, sequenced in a study of T cell responses to AZD1222 COVID-19 vaccine. Sequenced by immunoSEQ multiplex PCR; TCRdb stores in-frame clones only, minus some. Of 100,000 or so clones detected, approximately 87% appear once; the ten largest clones hold over 3%. This material consisted of peripheral blood, taken on day 0 of AZD1222 vaccination. The receptors derive from an adult in good health.

The V call is TRBV2, the J call TRBJ1-2; 7 bases agree with TRBD1. Germline-derived CDR1 and CDR2 are SNHLY and FYNNEI. The junction had 12 bases not matched to a gene; V was cut back by 4 bases and J by 4 bases. The CDR3 length is 16 residues. The DNA for the CDR3 is TGTGCCAGCAGTGGGAGAAGACCGGGACAGAGCTATGGCTACACCTTC. It encodes CASSGRRPGQSYGYTF.

The J gene is TRBJ2-7, the V gene TRBV5-4; tentative D call: TRBD2 (6 bases). Germline loops: CDR1 SGHNT, CDR2 YYREEE (reference sequence). V shed 4 bases and J shed 3 bases, with 17 bases lying between them. The CDR3 is 15 residues long. The CDR3 spells CASSTAGTDHYEQYF. CDR3 nucleotide sequence: TGTGCCAGCAGCACCGCGGGGACGGACCACTACGAGCAGTACTTC.

The genes are TRBV6-6 and TRBJ2-7; 7 nucleotides line up with TRBD2. The germline V gene encodes CDR1 MNHNY and CDR2 SVGAGI (reference sequence). Trimming cost V 0 bases and J 5 bases; bases outside gene matches: 4. This CDR3 comprises 14 residues. The CDR3 sequence: CASSYSGGGNEQYF. The CDR3 coding sequence is TGTGCCAGCAGTTACTCCGGCGGGGGAAACGAGCAGTACTTC.

The chain couples TRBV28 to TRBJ1-1; D gene unclear. V lost 4 bases and J lost 3, with 9 bases in between. Germline values: CDR1 MDHEN, CDR2 SYDVKM. The CDR3 covers 13 residues. CDR3 in DNA: TGTGCCAGCAGTTCTTGGGGAGACACTGAAGCTTTCTTT. The encoded protein is CASSSWGDTEAFF.

The chain uses TRBV7-3 and TRBJ1-3; D is perhaps TRBD1 (5 bases). Trimming pared 7 bases from V and 6 bases from J, leaving 13 bases between. CDR3 size: 13 residues. The germline CDR1 and CDR2 sequences are SGHTA and FQGTGA. This CDR3 reads CASNGTQQNTIYF. In DNA form, the CDR3 reads TGTGCCAGCAACGGGACCCAACAAAACACCATATATTTT.

This chain links TRBV4-2 with TRBJ1-4; possibly TRBD1 for D (5 bases). Trimming shortened V by 3 bases and J by 4 bases, and 9 bases separated the two germline ends. The CDR3 length is 14 residues. Germline values: CDR1 LGHNA, CDR2 YNFKEQ. Written as DNA, the CDR3 is TGTGCCAGCAGCCAGGGGACTTATAATGAAAAACTGTTTTTT. Translating it yields CASSQGTYNEKLFF.

The CDR3 sequence: CASSLYPALAEAFF. In DNA form, the CDR3 reads TGCGCCAGCAGCTTGTATCCGGCGCTCGCTGAAGCTTTCTTT. V usage is TRBV5-1 and J usage is TRBJ1-1; the D is unclear. Germline-derived CDR1 and CDR2 are SGHRS and YFSETQ. V lost 1 base and J lost 6, with 13 bases in between. This CDR3 spans 14 amino acids.

This chain connects TRBV18 to TRBJ2-3; maybe TRBD1 (6 bases). The CDR3 contains 15 residues. Trimming took off 2 bases at V and 2 bases at J, with 11 bases between the two ends. CDR1 KGHSH and CDR2 LQKENI come from the germline V gene. Here the CDR3 DNA reads TGTGCCAGCTCACCAGGCAGGGGCTCCACAGATACGCAGTATTTT. It is translated as CASSPGRGSTDTQYF.

The CDR3 bases are TGTGCCAGCAGCTTAGGAGGGCAAGGGACAGGGGATCGTGGCTACACCTTC. Its translation: CASSLGGQGTGDRGYTF. The chain carries TRBV7-9 and TRBJ1-2, with TRBD1 identical over 10 bases. This CDR3 spans 17 amino acids. The J segment lost 7 bases and the V segment lost 1 base, leaving 12 bases of the junction unmatched. Germline-derived CDR1 and CDR2 are SEHNR and FQNEAQ (reference sequence).

This clone appeared once. V is TRBV7-3 and J is TRBJ2-2; D call uncertain. Deletions cut 5 bases from V and 1 base from J, with 8 bases between. This CDR3 spans 14 amino acids. Germline CDR1 and CDR2: SGHTA and FQGTGA. Here the CDR3 reads CASSQTRNTGELFF. The CDR3 DNA reads as TGTGCCAGCAGCCAAACAAGGAACACCGGGGAGCTGTTTTTT.

This chain joins TRBV28 and TRBJ2-1; 9 positions agree with TRBD1. From germline, CDR1 is MDHEN and CDR2 SYDVKM. CDR3 length: 13 residues. Trimming at V came to 10 bases and at J to 6 bases, leaving 7 bases not matched to a gene. This CDR3 is CANRDRVSNEQFF. The CDR3 DNA sequence: TGTGCCAACCGGGACAGGGTGAGCAATGAGCAGTTCTTC.

J is TRBJ2-6 and V is TRBV5-1; D call uncertain. CDR1 is SGHRS, CDR2 YFSETQ, per germline. The CDR3 totals 13 residues. Trimming took 4 bases from V and 0 from J, leaving 2 bases between them. CDR3 in amino acids: CASSLSGANVLTF. CDR3 DNA: TGCGCCAGCAGCCTCTCTGGGGCCAACGTCCTGACTTTC.

The chain uses TRBV7-9 and TRBJ1-6; no reliable D call. V dropped 1 base and J dropped 9 bases, with 19 bases sitting between them. The CDR3 is 17 residues long. Germline V lookup: CDR1 SEHNR, CDR2 FQNEAQ (reference sequence). CDR3 DNA: TGTGCCAGCAGCTTAGGACGGTGGTCAAGCCGGGGTTCACCCCTCCACTTT. This gives the protein CASSLGRWSSRGSPLHF.

The chain uses TRBV9 and TRBJ1-2; no clear D gene. Trimming pared 5 bases from V and 4 bases from J, leaving 6 bases between. Germline loops: CDR1 SGDLS, CDR2 YYNGEE. The CDR3 is 11 amino acids. This CDR3 is CASSRSYGYTF. CDR3 DNA: TGTGCCAGCAGTAGGTCCTATGGCTACACCTTC.

J is TRBJ2-7 and V is TRBV5-1; tentatively, D is TRBD2 (5 bases). CDR1 is SGHRS and CDR2 is YFSETQ in the germline V gene. The CDR3 sequence is 15 residues long. V dropped 4 bases and J dropped 2 bases, with 16 bases sitting between them. The CDR3 is CASSPDSTTAYEQYF. The CDR3 nucleotides read TGCGCCAGCAGCCCGGACTCTACCACTGCCTACGAGCAGTACTTC.